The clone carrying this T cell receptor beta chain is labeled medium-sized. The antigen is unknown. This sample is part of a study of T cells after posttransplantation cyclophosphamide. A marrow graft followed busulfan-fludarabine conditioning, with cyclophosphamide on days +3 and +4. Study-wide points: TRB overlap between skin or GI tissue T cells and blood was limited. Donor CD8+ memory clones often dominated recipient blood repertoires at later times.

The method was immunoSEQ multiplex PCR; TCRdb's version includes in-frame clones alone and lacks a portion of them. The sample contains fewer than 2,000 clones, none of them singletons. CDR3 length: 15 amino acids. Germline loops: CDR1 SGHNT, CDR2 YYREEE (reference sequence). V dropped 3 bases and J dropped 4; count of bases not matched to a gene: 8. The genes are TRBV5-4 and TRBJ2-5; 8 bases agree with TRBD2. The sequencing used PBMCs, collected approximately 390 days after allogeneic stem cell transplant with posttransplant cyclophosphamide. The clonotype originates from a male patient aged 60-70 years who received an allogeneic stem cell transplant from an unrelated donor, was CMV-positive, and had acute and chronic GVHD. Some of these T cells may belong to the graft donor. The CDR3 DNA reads TGTGCCAGCAGCTCAAGAAGCGGGAGATCAGAGACCCAGTACTTC. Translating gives CASSSRSGRSETQYF.